The 25 T cell receptor beta chains listed next were all sequenced from one sample in a study of Graves' ophthalmopathy and Graves' hyperthyroidism. Transcripts of RNA were the source for amplifying TCR beta CDR3 regions. In the first round, RT-PCR was carried out with HTBI primers, and a multiplex PCR formed the second round. TCRdb re-called the multiplex PCR reads through MiXCR, storing one row per CDR3 protein. The sample lists approximately 480,000 distinct CDR3 sequences, approximately 15% occurring once. The sequencing input was blood. The receptor set was obtained from a woman in her twenties or thirties with Graves' ophthalmopathy.

This sequence joins TRBV6-5 and TRBJ1-2; D perhaps matches TRBD1 (5 bases). V was clipped by 2 bases and J by 7 bases, with 11 bases between them. This CDR3 spans 13 amino acids. CDR1 and CDR2 (germline): MNHEY, SVGAGI. Written as DNA, the CDR3 is TGTGCCAGCAGTTACGGGCAGGGCGGTGGCTACACCTTC. It specifies CASSYGQGGGYTF.

Points on this clonotype: Just one base apart from a much larger clone, this may be a read error. This chain joins TRBV13 and TRBJ2-5; TRBD1 matches at 8 bases. Germline V gene sequence: CDR1 PRHDT, CDR2 FYEKMQ (reference sequence). This CDR3 spans 16 amino acids. CDR3 sequence (DNA): TGTGCCATCAGCTTTGGACAGGGCGATCATCAAGAGACCCAGTACTTC. Translated, it gives CAISFGQGDHQETQYF.

Many counts were recorded for this clonotype. The chain is built from TRBV10-3 and TRBJ1-2; 8 bases fit TRBD1. V lost 2 bases, J lost 4 bases, and 6 bases stayed unmatched. Germline CDR1 and CDR2: ENHRY and SYGVKD. The CDR3 runs 15 residues. CDR3 sequence: CAISERTGTSYGYTF. In DNA, the CDR3 is TGTGCCATCAGTGAGCGGACAGGGACAAGCTATGGCTACACCTTC.

This clonotype was counted many times. The rearrangement uses TRBV11-2 and TRBJ1-2; 7 positions agree with TRBD1. The CDR3 contains 16 residues. Trimming took 5 bases from V and 4 from J; bases not matched to a gene: 13. The germline V gene encodes CDR1 SGHAT and CDR2 FQNNGV. CDR3 sequence (DNA): TGTGCCAGCAGCGCTCAATCAGGGGGTGGTGGCTATGGCTACACCTTC. Amino acid sequence: CASSAQSGGGGYGYTF.

This clonotype was counted at least ten times. The V gene is TRBV20-1, the J gene TRBJ2-7; 7 bases are a match to TRBD1. The length of the CDR3 is 13 residues. Germline CDR1 reads DFQATT; CDR2 reads SNEGSKA (reference sequence). Germline trimming cut 2 bases from V and 2 bases from J; bases unmatched to any gene: 3. CDR3 region: CSARQTGTYEQYF. CDR3 sequence (DNA): TGCAGTGCTAGACAGACAGGGACCTACGAGCAGTACTTC.

This clonotype was seen ten or more times. The junction does not match germline at one end; this may be a read error. V gene TRBV7-8 combines with J gene TRBJ1-1; no clear D. This CDR3 is 13 amino acids long. Germline V lookup: CDR1 SGHVS, CDR2 FQNEAQ. CDR3 sequence (DNA): TGTGCCAGCAGCTTATCCCAGAACGCTGAAGCTTTCTTT. It encodes CASSLSQNAEAFF.

This clonotype was counted many times. This may arise from a read error, as a much more abundant clone is one base away. CDR3 amino acids: CASSLGQDYGYTF. The CDR3 DNA sequence: TGTGCCAGCAGCCTGGGACAGGACTATGGCTACACCTTC. The gene calls are TRBV6-1 and TRBJ1-2; 8 positions match TRBD1. V was pared by 6 bases and J by 3 bases, with 3 bases of the junction left unmatched. CDR1 and CDR2 from the germline V gene are MNHNS and SASEGT. The CDR3 length is 13 residues.

This clonotype was observed at least ten times. The V and J genes are TRBV20-1 and TRBJ2-2, with TRBD1 matching over 11 bases. This CDR3 comprises 17 residues. CDR1 and CDR2 from the germline V gene are DFQATT and SNEGSKA (reference sequence). The ends lost 7 bases at V and 2 bases at J; junction bases unmatched: 12. DNA of the CDR3: TGCAGTGAGGGACAGGGGGGTCCCAACCTAAACACCGGGGAGCTGTTTTTT. It yields the protein CSEGQGGPNLNTGELFF.

In its sample, this clonotype was seen many times. V is TRBV10-3 and J is TRBJ1-5, with D unresolved. Trimming removed 4 bases from V and 0 bases from J, with 7 bases in between. This CDR3 has 14 amino acids. Germline CDR1 ENHRY, CDR2 SYGVKD. For the CDR3, the DNA is TGTGCCATCAGTGGGCAGAGTAGCAATCAGCCCCAGCATTTT. It yields the protein CAISGQSSNQPQHF.

The gene calls are TRBV6-5 and TRBJ2-3; possible D gene TRBD1, 6 bases. CDR1 is MNHEY and CDR2 is SVGAGI in the germline V gene. The CDR3 runs to 14 residues. V was pared by 2 bases and J by 5 bases, with 11 bases between. The CDR3 loop reads CASSYLQGGDTQYF. In DNA form, the CDR3 reads TGTGCCAGCAGTTACCTACAGGGTGGAGATACGCAGTATTTT.

There are many counts of this clonotype. The CDR3 spells CASSIGFGVGQIANTGELFF. The CDR3 DNA reads TGTGCCAGTAGTATCGGGTTCGGGGTCGGACAAATCGCGAACACCGGGGAGCTGTTTTTT. The chain recombines TRBV19 with TRBJ2-2; the D gene could be TRBD1 or TRBD2 (5 bases each). CDR3 length: 20 residues. The V and J ends lost 3 bases and 0 bases respectively, with 23 bases between them. The germline V gene encodes CDR1 LNHDA and CDR2 SQIVND (reference sequence).

This clonotype was detected many times. The gene calls are TRBV4-1 and TRBJ2-7; 8 bases fit TRBD1. In germline, CDR1 is MGHRA, CDR2 YSYEKL. V was pared by 4 bases and J by 7 bases, with 9 bases of the junction left unmatched. This CDR3 contains 14 residues. The CDR3 spells CASSLPDREGEQYF. CDR3 nucleotides: TGCGCCAGCAGCCTACCGGACAGGGAAGGTGAGCAGTACTTC.

The rearrangement joins TRBV7-2 to TRBJ2-7; D tentatively fits TRBD1 or TRBD2 (6 bases each). V shed 0 bases and J shed 4 bases, with 13 bases lying between them. Germline V lookup: CDR1 SGHTA, CDR2 FQGNSA. The CDR3 is 15 amino acids. CDR3 DNA: TGTGCCAGCAGCTTAGCGGGGGGCTTCTTGTACGAGCAGTACTTC. Translation: CASSLAGGFLYEQYF.

There are many counts of this clonotype. The chain is built from TRBV5-1 and TRBJ1-1, with D perhaps TRBD1 (5 bases). The CDR3 contains 12 residues. From germline, CDR1 is SGHRS and CDR2 YFSETQ. The V and J ends lost 4 bases and 5 bases respectively, with 9 bases between them. CDR3 in amino acids: CASSRDSTEAFF. In DNA, the CDR3 is TGCGCCAGCAGCCGCGACAGTACTGAAGCTTTCTTT.

This clonotype was observed many times. This chain connects TRBV14 to TRBJ1-1; the D is unclear. Per germline, CDR1 SGHDN and CDR2 FVKESK. Trimming pared 1 base from V and 4 bases from J, leaving 10 bases between. This CDR3 has 14 amino acids. The CDR3 region has the DNA TGTGCCAGCAGCCAAGGGGTTAGCGGCACTGAAGCTTTCTTT. It yields the protein CASSQGVSGTEAFF.

This clonotype was counted at least ten times. The chain has TRBV10-2 and TRBJ1-5; no clear D gene. V shed 7 bases and J shed 0 bases, with 25 bases lying between them. The CDR3 is made up of 19 amino acids. Germline CDR1 and CDR2: WSHSY and SAAADI. CDR3 nucleotides: TGCGCCAGCATTTCCCTTTGGGCCTCAACTCCTTATAGCAATCAGCCCCAGCATTTT. Its translation is CASISLWASTPYSNQPQHF.

The V call is TRBV11-2, the J call TRBJ2-5; D gene ambiguous. V was trimmed by 5 bases and J by 1 base, leaving 14 bases between them. Per germline, CDR1 SGHAT and CDR2 FQNNGV. The CDR3 extends over 15 amino acids. In nucleotides, the CDR3 is TGTGCCAGCAGCCCGTATCCCCAGATCCAAGAGACCCAGTACTTC. Translation: CASSPYPQIQETQYF.

The CDR3 DNA is TGTGCCAGCAGTGAATTAGCGGGAGGGCCCACCGGGGAGCTGTTTTTT. It yields the protein CASSELAGGPTGELFF. This chain joins TRBV6-1 and TRBJ2-2, with 11 positions matching TRBD2. CDR1 and CDR2 from the germline V gene are MNHNS and SASEGT. The CDR3 spans 16 residues. The V and J ends lost 2 bases and 4 bases, in that order; junction bases with no gene match: 3.

There are many counts of this clonotype. The V call is TRBV15, the J call TRBJ2-7; TRBD2 is a possible D gene (5 bases). Per the germline V gene, CDR1 is LNHNV and CDR2 is YYDKDF (reference sequence). The length of the CDR3 is 13 residues. V dropped 5 bases and J dropped 3 bases, with 11 bases sitting between them. CDR3 amino acids: CATSPRLNYEQYF. The CDR3 DNA sequence: TGTGCCACCAGCCCCCGACTAAACTACGAGCAGTACTTC.

This clonotype was seen more than once but under ten times. Being one base from a much bigger clone, this may be a read error. V usage is TRBV9 and J usage is TRBJ2-4; 8 nucleotides match TRBD1. CDR1 is SGDLS, CDR2 YYNGEE, per germline. The CDR3 totals 15 residues. CDR3 coding DNA: TGTGCCAGCAGCGTGACTCAGGGGGCCAAAAACATTAAGTACTTC. As protein: CASSVTQGAKNIKYF.

This clonotype was detected ten times or more. The rearrangement uses TRBV2 and TRBJ2-5; 12 bases align to TRBD2. The germline gives CDR1 SNHLY, CDR2 FYNNEI. The CDR3 consists of 15 residues. J gave up 4 bases and V 7 bases, and 7 bases lay outside the gene matches. CDR3 in amino acids: CASTPASGGGETQYF. CDR3 DNA: TGTGCCAGCACCCCGGCTAGCGGGGGGGGAGAGACCCAGTACTTC.

A note on this clonotype: Just one base apart from a much larger clone, this may be a read error. V gene TRBV6-2 or TRBV6-3 combines with J gene TRBJ1-5; D not resolved. Trimming pared 1 base from V and 2 bases from J, leaving 3 bases between. The CDR3 has 13 residues. Germline CDR1 reads MNHEY; CDR2 reads SVGEGT. CDR3 loop: CASSYFGNQPQHF. CDR3 DNA: TGTGCCAGCAGTTACTTTGGCAATCAGCCCCAGCATTTT.

This clonotype was seen repeatedly, ten times or more. This chain links TRBV28 with TRBJ2-2, with a weak D call TRBD1 (6 bases). Germline values: CDR1 MDHEN, CDR2 SYDVKM. This CDR3 contains 14 residues. Trimming cost V 5 bases and J 6 bases, with 13 bases left between them. The CDR3 is CASSLTGSAGELFF. CDR3 DNA: TGTGCCAGCAGTCTTACAGGGAGTGCCGGGGAGCTGTTTTTT.

This clonotype showed up just a few times. For the CDR3, the DNA is TGTGCCAGTAGTATATTCGGGACACCGATTTACGAGCAGTACTTC. Translation: CASSIFGTPIYEQYF. The chain links TRBV19 to TRBJ2-7; D may be TRBD1 (6 bases). The length of the CDR3 is 15 residues. Germline V gives CDR1 LNHDA, CDR2 SQIVND (reference sequence). Trimming removed 2 bases at V and 4 bases at J, with 15 bases between.

This clonotype was seen more than once but under ten times. The chain couples TRBV11-2 to TRBJ2-5; D could derive from TRBD1 or TRBD2 (6 bases each). CDR1 and CDR2 from the germline V gene are SGHAT and FQNNGV. The CDR3 length is 14 residues. V shed 0 bases and J shed 5 bases, with 10 bases lying between them. The CDR3 sequence is CASSLETGAETQYF. In nucleotides, the CDR3 is TGTGCCAGCAGCTTAGAGACGGGGGCTGAGACCCAGTACTTC.